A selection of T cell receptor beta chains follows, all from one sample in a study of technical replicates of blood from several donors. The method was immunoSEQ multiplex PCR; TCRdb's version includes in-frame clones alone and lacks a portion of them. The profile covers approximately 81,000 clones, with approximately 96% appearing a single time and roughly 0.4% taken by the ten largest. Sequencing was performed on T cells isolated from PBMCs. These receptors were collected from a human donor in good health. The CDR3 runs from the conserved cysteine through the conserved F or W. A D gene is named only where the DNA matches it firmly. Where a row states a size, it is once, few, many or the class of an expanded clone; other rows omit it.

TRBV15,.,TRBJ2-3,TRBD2,TGTGCCACCAGCAGAGAAAGGGGAGCGGGAGTGACAGATACGCAGTATTTT,CATSRERGAGVTDTQYF
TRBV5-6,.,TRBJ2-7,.,TGTGCCAGCAGTTACTCCGACTACGAGCAGTACTTC,CASSYSDYEQYF
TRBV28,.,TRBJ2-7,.,TGTGCCAGCAGCTCCCCTTGGGAGAGAAAGGGCGAGCAGTACTTC,CASSSPWERKGEQYF
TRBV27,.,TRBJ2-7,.,TGTGCCAGCAGCTCCGGGACAGGGATAGCGGGAGAAAGGGAGCAGTACTTC,CASSSGTGIAGEREQYF
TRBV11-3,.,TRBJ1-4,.,TGTGCCAGCAGCCCGGAGAGTGCAACTAATGAAAAACTGTTTTTT,CASSPESATNEKLFF
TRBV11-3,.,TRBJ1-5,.,TGTGCCAGCAGCTTACATACAGGCCTCAGGGACTGCAATCAGCCCCAGCATTTT,CASSLHTGLRDCNQPQHF
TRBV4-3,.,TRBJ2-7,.,TGCGCCAGCAGCCAAGGAGACAGTTCCTACGAGCAGTACTTC,CASSQGDSSYEQYF
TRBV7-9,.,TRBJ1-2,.,TGTGCCAGCAGCTCGTCGTTAGGCAGGGGCTATGGCTACACCTTC,CASSSSLGRGYGYTF
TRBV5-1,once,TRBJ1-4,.,TGCGCCAGCAGCATCCTTCGGGGGTCGGGTGAAAAACTGTTTTTT,CASSILRGSGEKLFF
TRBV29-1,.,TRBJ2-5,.,TGCAGCTTAATTGAACGGCAAGAGACCCAGTACTTC,CSLIERQETQYF
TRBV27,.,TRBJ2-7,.,TGTGCCAGCAGTCCATGGGGCAGCCCAGGGTCCTACGAGCAGTACTTC,CASSPWGSPGSYEQYF
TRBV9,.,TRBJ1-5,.,TGTGCCAGCAGCGTATCCAGCGATAGCAATCAGCCCCAGCATTTT,CASSVSSDSNQPQHF
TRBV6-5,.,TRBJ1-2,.,TGTGCCAGCAGTTACTCGCAGAACTATGGCTACACCTTC,CASSYSQNYGYTF
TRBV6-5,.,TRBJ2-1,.,TGTGCCAGCACTAATTACAATGAGCAGTTCTTC,CASTNYNEQFF
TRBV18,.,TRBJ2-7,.,TGTGCCAGCTCACCCTCCCCTATATCCTACGAGCAGTACTTC,CASSPSPISYEQYF
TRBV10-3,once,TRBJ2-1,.,TGTGCCATCCGATGGAGGGAGCAGTTCTTC,CAIRWREQFF
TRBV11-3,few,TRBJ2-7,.,TGTGCCAGCAGCTTAGATCTGCGGCGTGGATCGCAGTACTTC,CASSLDLRRGSQYF
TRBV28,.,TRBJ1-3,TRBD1,TGTGCCAGCAGTCCAGGGGGAGCCTACTCTGGAAACACCATATATTTT,CASSPGGAYSGNTIYF
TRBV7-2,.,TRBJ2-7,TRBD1,TGTGCCAGCAGCCGGGACAGGTCCAACGAGCAGTACTTC,CASSRDRSNEQYF
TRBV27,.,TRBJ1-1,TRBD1,TGTGCCAGCAGGCTAGACTCGGGACAGACCACTGAAGCTTTCTTT,CASRLDSGQTTEAFF
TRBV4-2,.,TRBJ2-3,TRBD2,TGTGCCAGCAGCCAAGGGACTAGCGGTAGTTTCGATACGCAGTATTTT,CASSQGTSGSFDTQYF
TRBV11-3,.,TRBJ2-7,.,TGTGCCAGCAGCCTGACTAGAAACGAGCAGTACTTC,CASSLTRNEQYF
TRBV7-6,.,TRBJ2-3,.,TGTGCCAGCAGCACCCCGATAGGGGGAGGGAGCACAGATACGCAGTATTTT,CASSTPIGGGSTDTQYF
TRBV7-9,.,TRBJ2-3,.,TGTGCCAGCAGCCCTCCCGGGGATACGCAGTATTTT,CASSPPGDTQYF
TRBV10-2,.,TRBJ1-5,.,TGCGCCACCCAAGCCTCCCATAGCAATCAGCCCCAGCATTTT,CATQASHSNQPQHF
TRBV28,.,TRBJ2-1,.,TGTGCCAGCAGTTTGGAGCTGGCGGCGAATGAGCAGTTCTTC,CASSLELAANEQFF
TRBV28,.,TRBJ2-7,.,TGTGCCAGCAGTTTTCTGGGGGGGGGCTATGGGGAGCAGTACTTC,CASSFLGGGYGEQYF
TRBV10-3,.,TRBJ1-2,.,TGTGCCATCACCGCAGGACAGCACTATGGCTACACCTTC,CAITAGQHYGYTF
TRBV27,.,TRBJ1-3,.,TGTGCCAGCAGGCTATCCTCTGGAAACACCATATATTTT,CASRLSSGNTIYF
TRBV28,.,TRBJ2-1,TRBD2,TGTGCCAGCAGTGGACTAGTGCATGAGCAGTTCTTC,CASSGLVHEQFF
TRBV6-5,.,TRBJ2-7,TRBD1,TGTGCCAGCAGCTACCAGACAGGGGGGGACGAGCAGTACTTC,CASSYQTGGDEQYF
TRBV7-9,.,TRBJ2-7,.,TGTGCCAGCAGCCTATACCACGAGCAGTACTTC,CASSLYHEQYF
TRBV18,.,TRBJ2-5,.,TGTGCCAGCTCTCAATTGACAGTCCAAGAGACCCAGTACTTC,CASSQLTVQETQYF
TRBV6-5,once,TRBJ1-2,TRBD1,TGTGCCAGCCGCCACAGGGGATCTAACTATGGCTACACCTTC,CASRHRGSNYGYTF
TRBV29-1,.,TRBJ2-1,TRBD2,TGCAGCGTTGTAGCGGGAGGCCCCTACAATGAGCAGTTCTTC,CSVVAGGPYNEQFF
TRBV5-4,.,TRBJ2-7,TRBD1,TGTGCCAGCCTCCGGACAGGGGCCTACGAGCAGTACTTC,CASLRTGAYEQYF
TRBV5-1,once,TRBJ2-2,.,TGCGCCAGCAGCTTAATAGGGAGCTCGAACACCGGGGAGCTGTTTTTT,CASSLIGSSNTGELFF
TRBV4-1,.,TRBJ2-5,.,TGCGCCAGCAGCCAAGTCCCAAGTAGAGAAGAGACCCAGTACTTC,CASSQVPSREETQYF
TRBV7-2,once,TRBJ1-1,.,TGTGCCAGCAGCTTAGCTTCGGGGAGCACTGAAGCTTTCTTT,CASSLASGSTEAFF
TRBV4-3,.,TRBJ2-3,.,TGCGCCAGCAGCCAAGAGGGCAGCCTCAGCACAGATACGCAGTATTTT,CASSQEGSLSTDTQYF
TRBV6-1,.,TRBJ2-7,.,TGTGCCAGCAGTGAAGGACGCGGGCGTTACGAGCAGTACTTC,CASSEGRGRYEQYF